The present entry profiles one T cell receptor beta chain with its context. This specimen belongs to a study of blood T cells in healthy people across ages. At least 5.5 micrograms of total RNA were extracted per sample. Combining a sample-barcoded 5' primer with a J-beta primer mix, a second PCR ran for about 6 to 12 cycles. TCRdb re-analysed the 5' RACE reads in MiXCR, keeping a single row per CDR3 protein. The table lists some 1.5 million distinct CDR3 sequences, 28% of them singletons, with about 7.7% in the top ten. CDR1 and CDR2 (germline): MNHNY, SVGAGI (reference sequence). The trim removed 7 bases at V and 4 bases at J, leaving 11 bases unmatched. The CDR3 spans 17 residues.

V usage is TRBV6-6 and J usage is TRBJ1-5; the match to TRBD1 covers 12 bases. The specimen was blood. This sequence was found in a woman between 25 and 40 years old in good health. The CDR3 loop reads CASTGTGTGGPNQPQHF. CDR3 coding DNA: TGTGCCAGCACTGGTACTGGGACAGGGGGCCCGAATCAGCCCCAGCATTTT.